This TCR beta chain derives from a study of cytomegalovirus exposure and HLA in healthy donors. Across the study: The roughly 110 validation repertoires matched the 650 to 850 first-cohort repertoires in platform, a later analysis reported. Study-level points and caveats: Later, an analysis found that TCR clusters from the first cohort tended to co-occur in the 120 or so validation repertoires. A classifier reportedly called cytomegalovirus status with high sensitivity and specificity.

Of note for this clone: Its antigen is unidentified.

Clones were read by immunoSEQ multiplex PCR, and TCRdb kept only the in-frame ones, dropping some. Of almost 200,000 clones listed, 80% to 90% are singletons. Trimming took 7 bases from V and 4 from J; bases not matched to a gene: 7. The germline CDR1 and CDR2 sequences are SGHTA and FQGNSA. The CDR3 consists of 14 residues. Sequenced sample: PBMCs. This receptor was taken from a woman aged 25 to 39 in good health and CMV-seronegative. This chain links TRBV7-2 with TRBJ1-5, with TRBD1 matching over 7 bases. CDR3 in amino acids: CASNSDRRNQPQHF. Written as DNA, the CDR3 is TGTGCCAGCAACTCGGACAGGAGAAATCAGCCCCAGCATTTT.